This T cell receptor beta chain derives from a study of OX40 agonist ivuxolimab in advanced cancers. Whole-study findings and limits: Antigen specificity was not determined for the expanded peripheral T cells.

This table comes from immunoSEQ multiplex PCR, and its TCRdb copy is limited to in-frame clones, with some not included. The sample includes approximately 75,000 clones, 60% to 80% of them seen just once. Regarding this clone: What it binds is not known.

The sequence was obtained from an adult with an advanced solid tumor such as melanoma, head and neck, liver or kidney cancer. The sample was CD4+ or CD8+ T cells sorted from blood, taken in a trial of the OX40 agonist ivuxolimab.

In DNA form, the CDR3 reads TGTGCCAGCACCGGCCCGACAGGGGGATCCTACGAGCAGTACTTC. Its protein is CASTGPTGGSYEQYF. The rearrangement uses TRBV6-5 and TRBJ2-7; 9 bases fit TRBD1. Germline-derived CDR1 and CDR2 are MNHEY and SVGAGI. This CDR3 is 15 amino acids long. V shed 7 bases, J shed 1 base, and the junction held 8 bases outside the gene matches.